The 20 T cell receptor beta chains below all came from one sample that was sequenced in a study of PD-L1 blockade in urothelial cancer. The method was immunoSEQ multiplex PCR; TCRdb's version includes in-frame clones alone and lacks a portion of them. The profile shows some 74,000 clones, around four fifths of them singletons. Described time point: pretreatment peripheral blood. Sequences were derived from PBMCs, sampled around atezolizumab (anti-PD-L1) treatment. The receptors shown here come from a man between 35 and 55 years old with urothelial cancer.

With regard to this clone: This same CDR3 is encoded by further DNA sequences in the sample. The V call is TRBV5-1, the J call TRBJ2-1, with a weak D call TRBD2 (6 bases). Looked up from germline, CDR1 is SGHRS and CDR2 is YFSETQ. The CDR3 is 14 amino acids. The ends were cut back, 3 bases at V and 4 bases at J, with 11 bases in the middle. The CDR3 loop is CASSSAGGYNEQFF. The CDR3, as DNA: TGCGCCAGCAGCTCAGCGGGTGGATACAATGAGCAGTTCTTC.

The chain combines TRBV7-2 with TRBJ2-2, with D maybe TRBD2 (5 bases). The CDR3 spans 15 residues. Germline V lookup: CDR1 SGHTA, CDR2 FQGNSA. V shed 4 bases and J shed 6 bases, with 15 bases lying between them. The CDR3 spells CASSWQILVSGELFF. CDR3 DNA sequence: TGTGCCAGCAGCTGGCAGATACTAGTATCCGGGGAGCTGTTTTTT.

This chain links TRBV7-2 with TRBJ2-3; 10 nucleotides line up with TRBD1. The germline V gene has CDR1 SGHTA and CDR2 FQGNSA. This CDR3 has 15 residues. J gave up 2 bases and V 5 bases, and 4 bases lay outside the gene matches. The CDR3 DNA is TGTGCCAGCAGCGTGGACAGGGGGACCACAGATACGCAGTATTTT. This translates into CASSVDRGTTDTQYF.

This chain's CDR3 is CASRTGLYGEQYF. The CDR3 bases are TGCGCCAGCAGAACAGGGCTGTACGGCGAGCAGTACTTC. This chain connects TRBV5-1 to TRBJ2-7; possible D gene TRBD1, 6 bases. The CDR3 extends over 13 amino acids. Germline V gene lookup returns CDR1 SGHRS and CDR2 YFSETQ. Trimming cost V 5 bases and J 6 bases, with 15 bases left between them.

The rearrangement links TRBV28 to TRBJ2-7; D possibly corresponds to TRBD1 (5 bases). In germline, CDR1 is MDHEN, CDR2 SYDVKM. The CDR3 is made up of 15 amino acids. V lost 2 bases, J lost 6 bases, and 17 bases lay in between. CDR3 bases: TGTGCCAGCAGTTTACAAAGCCAGGGCTCGACCGAGCAGTACTTC. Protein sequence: CASSLQSQGSTEQYF.

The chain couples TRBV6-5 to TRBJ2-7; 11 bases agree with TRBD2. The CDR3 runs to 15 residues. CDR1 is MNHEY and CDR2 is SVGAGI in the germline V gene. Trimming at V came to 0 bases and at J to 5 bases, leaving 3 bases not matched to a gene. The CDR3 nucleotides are TGTGCCAGCAGTTACTCGGGACTAGCGGACCACGAGCAGTACTTC. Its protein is CASSYSGLADHEQYF.

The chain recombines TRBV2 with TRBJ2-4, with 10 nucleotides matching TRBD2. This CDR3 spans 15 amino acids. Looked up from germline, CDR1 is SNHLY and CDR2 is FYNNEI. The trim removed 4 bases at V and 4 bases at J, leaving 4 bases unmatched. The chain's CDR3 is CASSAGLAVKNIQYF. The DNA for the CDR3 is TGTGCCAGCAGTGCCGGACTAGCGGTGAAAAACATTCAGTACTTC.

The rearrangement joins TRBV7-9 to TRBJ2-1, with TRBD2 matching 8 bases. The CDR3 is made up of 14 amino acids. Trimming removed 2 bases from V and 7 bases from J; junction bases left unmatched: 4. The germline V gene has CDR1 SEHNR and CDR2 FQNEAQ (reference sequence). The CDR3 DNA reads TGTGCCAGCAGCTTACGGGAGGGCCAAAATGAGCAGTTCTTC. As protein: CASSLREGQNEQFF.

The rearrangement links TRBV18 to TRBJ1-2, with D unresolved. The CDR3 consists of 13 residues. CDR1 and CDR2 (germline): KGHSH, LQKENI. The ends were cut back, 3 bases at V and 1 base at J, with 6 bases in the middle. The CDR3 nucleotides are TGTGCCAGCTCACCGCGGGATAACTATGGCTACACCTTC. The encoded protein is CASSPRDNYGYTF.

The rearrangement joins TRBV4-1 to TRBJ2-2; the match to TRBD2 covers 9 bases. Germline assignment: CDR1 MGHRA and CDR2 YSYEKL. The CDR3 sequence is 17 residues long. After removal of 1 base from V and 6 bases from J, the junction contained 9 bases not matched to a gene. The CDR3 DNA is TGCGCCAGCAGCCAAGTAAAAGCGGGAGGTCAGGCCGGGGAGCTGTTTTTT. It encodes CASSQVKAGGQAGELFF.

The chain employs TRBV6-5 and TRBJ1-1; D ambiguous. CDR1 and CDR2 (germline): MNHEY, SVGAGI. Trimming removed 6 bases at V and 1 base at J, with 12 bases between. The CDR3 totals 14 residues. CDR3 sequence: CASSQDNWNTEAFF. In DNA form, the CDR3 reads TGTGCCAGCAGCCAAGACAACTGGAACACTGAAGCTTTCTTT.

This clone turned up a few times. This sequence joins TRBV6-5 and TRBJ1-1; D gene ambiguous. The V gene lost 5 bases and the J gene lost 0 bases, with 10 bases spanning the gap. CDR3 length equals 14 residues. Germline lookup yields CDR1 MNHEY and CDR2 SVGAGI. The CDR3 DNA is TGTGCCAGCAGTGTGACGCGGATGAACACTGAAGCTTTCTTT. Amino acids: CASSVTRMNTEAFF.

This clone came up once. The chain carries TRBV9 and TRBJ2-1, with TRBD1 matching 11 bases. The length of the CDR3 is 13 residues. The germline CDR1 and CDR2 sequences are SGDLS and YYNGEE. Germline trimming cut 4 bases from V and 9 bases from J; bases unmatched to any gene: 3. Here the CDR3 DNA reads TGTGCCAGCAGCTGGACAGGGGGCGGTGAGCAGTTCTTC. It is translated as CASSWTGGGEQFF. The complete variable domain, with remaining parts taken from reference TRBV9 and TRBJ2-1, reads DSGVTQTPKHLITATGQRVTLRCSPRSGDLSVYWYQQSLDQGLQFLIQYYNGEERAKGNILERFSAQQFPDLHSELNLSSLELGDSALYFCASSWTGGGEQFFGPGTRLTVL.

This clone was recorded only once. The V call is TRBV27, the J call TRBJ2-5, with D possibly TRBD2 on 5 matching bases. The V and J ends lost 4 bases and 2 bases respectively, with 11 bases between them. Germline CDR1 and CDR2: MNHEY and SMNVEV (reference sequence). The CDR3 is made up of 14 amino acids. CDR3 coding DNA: TGTGCCAGCAGTTCGGAGCGGTCGCAAGAGACCCAGTACTTC. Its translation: CASSSERSQETQYF.

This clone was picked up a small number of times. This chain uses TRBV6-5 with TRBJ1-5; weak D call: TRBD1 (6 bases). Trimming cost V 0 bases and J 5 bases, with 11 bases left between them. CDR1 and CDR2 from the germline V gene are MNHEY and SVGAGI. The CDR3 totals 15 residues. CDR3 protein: CASSYSGQRYQPQHF. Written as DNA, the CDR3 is TGTGCCAGCAGTTACTCGGGACAAAGGTATCAGCCCCAGCATTTT.

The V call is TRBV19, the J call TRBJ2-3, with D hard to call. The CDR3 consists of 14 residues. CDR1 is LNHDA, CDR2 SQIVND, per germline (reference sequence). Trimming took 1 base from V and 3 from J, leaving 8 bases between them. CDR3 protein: CASSIGEATDTQYF. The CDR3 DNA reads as TGTGCCAGTAGTATAGGAGAGGCTACAGATACGCAGTATTTT.

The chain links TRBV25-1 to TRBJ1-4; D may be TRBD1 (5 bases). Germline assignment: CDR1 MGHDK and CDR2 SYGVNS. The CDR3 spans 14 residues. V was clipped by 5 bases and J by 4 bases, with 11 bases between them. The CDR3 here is CASSLRGYNEKLFF. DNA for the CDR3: TGTGCCAGCAGTCTCCGGGGGTATAATGAAAAACTGTTTTTT.

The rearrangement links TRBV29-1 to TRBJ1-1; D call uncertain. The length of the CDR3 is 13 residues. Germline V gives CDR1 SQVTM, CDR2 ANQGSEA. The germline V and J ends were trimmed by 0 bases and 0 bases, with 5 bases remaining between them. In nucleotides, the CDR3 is TGCAGCGTTGAAGATGGAGTGAACACTGAAGCTTTCTTT. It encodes CSVEDGVNTEAFF.

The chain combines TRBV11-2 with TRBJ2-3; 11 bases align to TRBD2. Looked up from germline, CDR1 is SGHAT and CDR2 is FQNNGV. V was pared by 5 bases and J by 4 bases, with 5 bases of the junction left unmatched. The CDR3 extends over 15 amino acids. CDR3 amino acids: CASSLSGRVADTQYF. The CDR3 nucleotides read TGTGCCAGCAGCCTTAGCGGGAGGGTCGCAGATACGCAGTATTTT.

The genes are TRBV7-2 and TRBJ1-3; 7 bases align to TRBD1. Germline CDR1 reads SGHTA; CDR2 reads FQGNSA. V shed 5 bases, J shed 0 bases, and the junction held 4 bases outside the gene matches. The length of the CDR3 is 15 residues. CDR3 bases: TGTGCCAGCAGCCAGGGACAGCTCTCTGGAAACACCATATATTTT. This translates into CASSQGQLSGNTIYF.